This T cell receptor beta chain derives from a study of CD8+ T cells in alopecia areata. Whole-study context: Treatment ran 6 to 18 months, with 6 months of follow-up afterward.

Trimming cost V 8 bases and J 10 bases; bases outside gene matches: 3. This CDR3 has 12 residues. Germline-derived CDR1 and CDR2 are MNHEY and SVGAGI. Both CD4+ and CD8+ T cells were separated by sorting PBMCs. This clone was recorded only once. No antigen is known for it. After isolation, RNA underwent reverse transcription to generate cDNA as the sequencing template. TCRdb's copy holds only in-frame clones and misses some; the assay was immunoSEQ multiplex PCR. In the table there are almost 250,000 clones, 67% of which are singletons. Broader study findings: Sequencing of scalp samples also includes resident alphabeta T cells from normal skin. Elevated clonality characterized lesional scalp relative to normal scalp, particularly in alopecia totalis/universalis.

V usage is TRBV6-5 and J usage is TRBJ1-6, with 9 bases fitting TRBD1. This specimen was CD4+ T cells sorted from blood, taken at week 0. This clonotype originated in a human donor with alopecia areata. The CDR3 DNA follows: TGTGCCAGCTGGACAGGGGAATCACCCCTCCACTTT. Protein sequence: CASWTGESPLHF.